The 30 T cell receptor beta chains below were found in one sample sequenced in a study of neurological immune-mediated disorders (dated by TCRdb to the late 2010s). The library was produced with 5' RACE. The sequencer listed for this sample is Illumina HiSeq 2500. The public reads were reprocessed in TCRdb via fastp at Q25 and MiXCR, keeping in-frame beta chains. Identical CDR3 protein sequences are pooled into one entry, listed with their most common genes and DNA. The sample yields just under 20,000 distinct CDR3 sequences; approximately 7.8% were counted once. The ten largest clones add up to around 17% of the sample. The sequenced material came from CD8+ T cells from blood. The source is a woman under 40 with HTLV-1-associated myelopathy (HAM/TSP).

This clonotype has a count of ten or more. J is TRBJ1-2 and V is TRBV5-1; 8 nucleotides align to TRBD1. V was clipped by 4 bases and J by 9 bases; unmatched bases: 8. The CDR3 spans 13 residues. The germline V gene has CDR1 SGHRS and CDR2 YFSETQ. The CDR3 nucleotides are TGCGCCAGCAGCGAAAGCCAGGGGGCAAGCTACACCTTC. Its protein product is CASSESQGASYTF.

This clonotype was seen at least ten times. The J gene is TRBJ2-2, the V gene TRBV6-5; D gene uncertain. V was pared by 8 bases and J by 7 bases, with 11 bases between. Germline CDR1 reads MNHEY; CDR2 reads SVGAGI. CDR3 size: 12 residues. CDR3 DNA: TGTGCCAGCTCTGATTTAGACGGGGAGCTGTTTTTT. Protein sequence: CASSDLDGELFF.

There are many counts of this clonotype. This rearrangement joins TRBV29-1 to TRBJ2-1, with a weak D call TRBD1 (5 bases). The germline CDR1 and CDR2 sequences are SQVTM and ANQGSEA. V shed 7 bases and J shed 8 bases, with 12 bases lying between them. CDR3 length: 11 residues. The chain's CDR3 is CSAWVGDEQFF. DNA for the CDR3: TGCAGCGCCTGGGTAGGGGATGAGCAGTTCTTC.

By sample fraction, this clonotype is medium-sized. V is TRBV20-1 and J is TRBJ2-7; TRBD1 or TRBD2 may be the D gene (5 bases each). Looked up from germline, CDR1 is DFQATT and CDR2 is SNEGSKA (reference sequence). This CDR3 spans 14 amino acids. Trimming pared 7 bases from V and 0 bases from J, leaving 16 bases between. CDR3 loop: CSVRGRRSSYEQYF. CDR3 nucleotides: TGCAGTGTTCGGGGACGGAGGAGCTCCTACGAGCAGTACTTC.

This clonotype was picked up many times. This rearrangement joins TRBV19 to TRBJ1-5; D unresolved. Trimming took off 5 bases at V and 10 bases at J, with 15 bases between the two ends. Germline CDR1 LNHDA, CDR2 SQIVND (reference sequence). This CDR3 spans 13 amino acids. The CDR3 region is CASSLRTIRPQHF. The CDR3 coding sequence is TGTGCCAGTAGTCTTAGGACGATACGACCCCAGCATTTT. Variable domain in full (rest from reference TRBV19 and TRBJ1-5): DGGITQSPKYLFRKEGQNVTLSCEQNLNHDAMYWYRQDPGQGLRLIYYSQIVNDFQKGDIAEGYSVSREKKESFPLTVTSAQKNPTAFYLCASSLRTIRPQHFGDGTRLSIL.

This clonotype was seen repeatedly, ten times or more. V gene TRBV20-1 combines with J gene TRBJ2-1, with TRBD1 identical over 8 bases. The trim removed 4 bases at V and 6 bases at J, leaving 2 bases unmatched. This CDR3 has 12 amino acids. The germline V gene has CDR1 DFQATT and CDR2 SNEGSKA (reference sequence). The CDR3 loop reads CSANTGGNEQFF. Here the CDR3 DNA reads TGCAGTGCTAATACAGGGGGCAATGAGCAGTTCTTC.

This clonotype was detected ten times or more. The rearrangement joins TRBV20-1 to TRBJ1-1; D possibly corresponds to TRBD1 (6 bases). The germline V gene encodes CDR1 DFQATT and CDR2 SNEGSKA (reference sequence). V was shortened by 5 bases and J by 4 bases, with 14 bases between the two germline ends. The CDR3 runs to 13 residues. The CDR3: CSAGQPTGTEAFF. In nucleotides, the CDR3 is TGCAGTGCTGGACAGCCGACGGGCACTGAAGCTTTCTTT.

Concerning this clonotype: The junction departs from germline at one end; a sequencing error may be responsible. V and J are TRBV7-9 and TRBJ2-7; no firm D call. Germline CDR1 SEHNR, CDR2 FQNEAQ (reference sequence). There are 11 residues in the CDR3. CDR3 bases: TGTGTCAGCAGAGGCGGTTACGAGAAATACTTC. Amino acid sequence: CVSRGGYEKYF.

This clonotype was seen repeatedly, ten times or more. The J gene is TRBJ2-1, the V gene TRBV20-1; 10 nucleotides line up with TRBD2. The CDR3 is 14 residues long. Germline V gives CDR1 DFQATT, CDR2 SNEGSKA (reference sequence). With 1 base clipped from V and 10 bases from J, the junction kept 7 bases outside the gene matches. The CDR3: CSARGERGGAEQFF. DNA of the CDR3: TGCAGTGCTAGAGGGGAGCGGGGGGGCGCAGAGCAGTTCTTC.

This clonotype was seen at least ten times. The chain uses TRBV5-1 and TRBJ2-7; possibly TRBD1 for D (6 bases). This CDR3 is 13 amino acids long. CDR1 and CDR2 (germline): SGHRS, YFSETQ. Trimming shortened V by 2 bases and J by 1 base, and 7 bases separated the two germline ends. DNA of the CDR3: TGCGCCAGCAGCTTTACAGGGTCCTACGAGCAGTACTTC. Protein product: CASSFTGSYEQYF.

At least ten counts were recorded for this clonotype. This chain links TRBV29-1 with TRBJ2-7; D gene uncertain. Trimming shortened V by 0 bases and J by 1 base, and 7 bases separated the two germline ends. Looked up from germline, CDR1 is SQVTM and CDR2 is ANQGSEA. There are 13 residues in the CDR3. CDR3 DNA sequence: TGCAGCGTTGAAGATGGGCAGTCCTACGAGCAGTACTTC. Translation: CSVEDGQSYEQYF.

The V gene is TRBV15, the J gene TRBJ2-3, with TRBD1 identical over 7 bases. The germline V gene encodes CDR1 LNHNV and CDR2 YYDKDF (reference sequence). Trimming at V came to 6 bases and at J to 5 bases, leaving 17 bases not matched to a gene. CDR3 size: 17 residues. The CDR3 DNA reads as TGTGCCACCAGAAGTCTACAGGGGAAGGCTGAGGGAGATACGCAGTATTTT. Translation gives CATRSLQGKAEGDTQYF.

This clonotype was counted at least ten times. This chain connects TRBV7-9 to TRBJ2-3; the match to TRBD2 covers 9 bases. The CDR3 contains 17 residues. V gave up 5 bases and J gave up 2 bases; unmatched junction bases: 11. CDR1 and CDR2 (germline): SEHNR, FQNEAQ (reference sequence). The CDR3 reads CASSLGAASGATDTQYF. CDR3 coding DNA: TGTGCCAGCAGCCTTGGGGCGGCTAGCGGGGCCACAGATACGCAGTATTTT.

This clonotype came up many times. The chain combines TRBV29-1 with TRBJ2-7, with TRBD1 as a possible D gene (6 bases). Germline CDR1 and CDR2: SQVTM and ANQGSEA. The CDR3 runs 11 residues. V was trimmed by 6 bases and J by 7 bases, leaving 13 bases between them. CDR3 sequence: CSVGTNWEQYF. CDR3 coding DNA: TGCAGCGTCGGGACAAACTGGGAGCAGTACTTC.

This clonotype was seen a handful of times. The chain carries TRBV20-1 and TRBJ2-7, with D possibly being TRBD1 or TRBD2 (5 bases each). Trimming removed 0 bases at V and 5 bases at J, with 20 bases between. Germline assignment: CDR1 DFQATT and CDR2 SNEGSKA (reference sequence). The CDR3 spans 16 residues. The DNA for the CDR3 is TGCAGTGCTAGAGATAATTTCGGGACGCTAGGCGACGAGCAGTACTTC. Its protein product is CSARDNFGTLGDEQYF.

At least ten counts were recorded for this clonotype. This chain connects TRBV7-9 to TRBJ2-2, with D perhaps matching TRBD1 (5 bases). V lost 8 bases and J 2 bases, leaving 15 bases between the germline ends. Germline CDR1 is SEHNR and CDR2 is FQNEAQ (reference sequence). The CDR3 sequence is 15 residues long. Written as DNA, the CDR3 is TGTGCCAGCGTACCTTCAGGGTTCAACACCGGGGAGCTGTTTTTT. This gives the protein CASVPSGFNTGELFF.

In its sample, this clonotype was seen many times. CDR3 nucleotides: TGTGCCAGCAGCTTACTCCGACAGGGGAGTTGGCCCGGGGAGCTGTTTTTT. Translation gives CASSLLRQGSWPGELFF. The V and J genes are TRBV7-9 and TRBJ2-2; 8 nucleotides match TRBD1. The V gene's germline CDR1 is SEHNR and CDR2 FQNEAQ (reference sequence). With V trimmed by 2 bases and J by 6 bases, 11 bases remained unmatched. CDR3 size: 17 residues.

This clonotype was seen many times. The chain is built from TRBV20-1 and TRBJ2-7, with D maybe TRBD2 (5 bases). CDR3 size: 15 residues. V was shortened by 2 bases and J by 4 bases, with 18 bases between the two germline ends. CDR1 DFQATT and CDR2 SNEGSKA come from the germline V gene (reference sequence). The DNA for the CDR3 is TGCAGTGCTAGACTGGGTGCCGGACTCCAGTACGAGCAGTACTTC. It encodes CSARLGAGLQYEQYF.

This clonotype was detected ten times or more. The rearrangement uses TRBV4-1 and TRBJ2-3; a weak D match, TRBD2 (6 bases). This CDR3 region has 15 residues. V lost 2 bases, J lost 2 bases, and 11 bases lay in between. Germline V gene sequence: CDR1 MGHRA, CDR2 YSYEKL. The CDR3 reads CASSQPGLSTDTQYF. Here the CDR3 DNA reads TGCGCCAGCAGCCAACCGGGACTCTCCACAGATACGCAGTATTTT.

This clonotype was found many times. This chain uses TRBV12-3 or TRBV12-4 with TRBJ1-1; the D gene is possibly TRBD1 (5 bases). V gave up 6 bases and J gave up 7 bases, with 21 bases separating them. The CDR3 is 15 residues long. The CDR3 here is CASRASGTEGLEAFF. The CDR3 nucleotides read TGTGCCAGCAGAGCCTCTGGGACCGAGGGGCTTGAAGCTTTCTTT.

This clonotype was found many times. The genes are TRBV9 and TRBJ1-2; maybe TRBD1 (6 bases). Germline lookup yields CDR1 SGDLS and CDR2 YYNGEE. This CDR3 region has 13 residues. With 0 bases removed from V and 4 bases from J, the gap between germline ends came to 7 bases. The CDR3 DNA reads as TGTGCCAGCAGCGTAGGGACAGCCTATGGCTACACCTTC. This codes for CASSVGTAYGYTF. Based on the CDR3 plus reference TRBV9 and TRBJ1-2, the full variable domain is DSGVTQTPKHLITATGQRVTLRCSPRSGDLSVYWYQQSLDQGLQFLIQYYNGEERAKGNILERFSAQQFPDLHSELNLSSLELGDSALYFCASSVGTAYGYTFGSGTRLTVV.

This clonotype was counted many times. CDR3 in DNA: TGTGCCAGCAGACCTCGACTACCTTGGGATACGCAGTATTTT. Translation gives CASRPRLPWDTQYF. The genes are TRBV12-3 or TRBV12-4 and TRBJ2-3; TRBD2 might be the D (5 bases). V was clipped by 6 bases and J by 6 bases, with 16 bases between them. This CDR3 comprises 14 residues.

Points on this clonotype: At one of its ends the junction is not consistent with the germline gene, which may arise from a read error. The chain is built from TRBV27 and TRBJ2-3; 8 bases match TRBD2. The germline CDR1 and CDR2 sequences are MNHEY and SMNVEV (reference sequence). This CDR3 spans 15 amino acids. DNA of the CDR3: TGTGCCAGCAGTCCGCGGGGGGCCAGCACAGATACACAGTATTTT. This sequence encodes CASSPRGASTDTQYF.

The table lists this clonotype with many counts. This chain uses TRBV6-6 with TRBJ2-1; weak D call: TRBD1 (8 bases). V lost 7 bases, J lost 0 bases, and 16 bases lay in between. The length of the CDR3 is 16 residues. Germline V gives CDR1 MNHNY, CDR2 SVGAGI (reference sequence). Here the CDR3 DNA reads TGTGCCAGCAAGGGAGGGACAGGTCGCTCCTACAATGAGCAGTTCTTC. Its translation: CASKGGTGRSYNEQFF.

This clonotype was observed at least ten times. The chain combines TRBV5-4 with TRBJ1-1; 10 bases are shared with TRBD1. The CDR3 totals 16 residues. Germline assignment: CDR1 SGHNT and CDR2 YYREEE (reference sequence). V gave up 3 bases and J gave up 3 bases; unmatched junction bases: 8. The CDR3 region has the DNA TGTGCCAGCAGCTCCGGACAGGGGGTCGAGTACACTGAAGCTTTCTTT. Translated, it gives CASSSGQGVEYTEAFF.

This clonotype is medium-sized. This chain uses TRBV20-1 with TRBJ2-1; D not resolved. Germline assignment: CDR1 DFQATT and CDR2 SNEGSKA (reference sequence). V was clipped by 2 bases and J by 0 bases, with 8 bases between them. The CDR3 extends over 14 amino acids. CDR3 amino acids: CSARFPRSYNEQFF. Written as DNA, the CDR3 is TGCAGTGCTAGATTCCCCCGCTCCTACAATGAGCAGTTCTTC.

This clonotype has at least ten counts. The rearrangement uses TRBV7-2 and TRBJ1-6; D is possibly TRBD1 (6 bases). Trimming stripped 1 base from V and 10 bases from J, with 14 bases between. Per the germline V gene, CDR1 is SGHTA and CDR2 is FQGNSA. The CDR3 is 15 amino acids. DNA for the CDR3: TGTGCCAGCAGCTTAGGGGGGCAGGGGATATCACCCCTCCACTTT. The encoded protein is CASSLGGQGISPLHF. Looking up the rest from reference TRBV7-2 and TRBJ1-6 gives the full variable domain: GAGVSQSPSNKVTEKGKDVELRCDPISGHTALYWYRQSLGQGLEFLIYFQGNSAPDKSGLPSDRFSAERTGGSVSTLTIQRTQQEDSAVYLCASSLGGQGISPLHFGNGTRLTVT.

In its sample, this clonotype was seen many times. Here the CDR3 reads CASSETASNQPQHF. The CDR3 coding sequence is TGTGCCAGCAGTGAAACAGCGAGCAATCAGCCCCAGCATTTT. This chain connects TRBV2 to TRBJ1-5; D is ambiguous. The CDR3 has 14 residues. Germline loops: CDR1 SNHLY, CDR2 FYNNEI. V was clipped by 2 bases and J by 1 base, with 6 bases between them. The variable domain in full, with the rest retrieved from reference TRBV2 and TRBJ1-5, is EPEVTQTPSHQVTQMGQEVILRCVPISNHLYFYWYRQILGQKVEFLVSFYNNEISEKSEIFDDQFSVERPDGSNFTLKIRSTKLEDSAMYFCASSETASNQPQHFGDGTRLSIL.

The chain combines TRBV20-1 with TRBJ2-7; a weak D match, TRBD1 (6 bases). The V end was cut by 1 base, the J end by 0 bases, with 10 bases between. CDR1 is DFQATT, CDR2 SNEGSKA, per germline (reference sequence). The CDR3 runs 14 residues. The CDR3 loop is CSARAGVRSYEQYF. CDR3 bases: TGCAGTGCTAGAGCAGGGGTTCGCTCCTACGAGCAGTACTTC.

This clonotype was seen ten or more times. The J gene is TRBJ2-7, the V gene TRBV20-1, with TRBD1 matching over 8 bases. The ends lost 1 base at V and 1 base at J; junction bases unmatched: 9. The CDR3 length is 16 residues. Germline values: CDR1 DFQATT, CDR2 SNEGSKA (reference sequence). The CDR3 is CSARVGETGDSYEQYF. The CDR3 nucleotides read TGCAGTGCTAGAGTGGGGGAGACAGGGGATTCCTACGAGCAGTACTTC.